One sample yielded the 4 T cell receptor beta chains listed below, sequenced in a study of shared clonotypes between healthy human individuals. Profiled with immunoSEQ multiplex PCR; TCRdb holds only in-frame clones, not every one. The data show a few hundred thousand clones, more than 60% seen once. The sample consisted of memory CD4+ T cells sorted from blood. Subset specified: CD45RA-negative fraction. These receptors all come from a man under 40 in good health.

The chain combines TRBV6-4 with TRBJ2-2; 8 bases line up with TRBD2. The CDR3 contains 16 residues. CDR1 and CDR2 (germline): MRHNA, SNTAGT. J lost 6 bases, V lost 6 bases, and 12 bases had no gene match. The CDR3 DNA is TGTGCCAGCAGCGACATTTTTCGGGAGGGCCCCGGGGAGCTGTTTTTT. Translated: CASSDIFREGPGELFF.

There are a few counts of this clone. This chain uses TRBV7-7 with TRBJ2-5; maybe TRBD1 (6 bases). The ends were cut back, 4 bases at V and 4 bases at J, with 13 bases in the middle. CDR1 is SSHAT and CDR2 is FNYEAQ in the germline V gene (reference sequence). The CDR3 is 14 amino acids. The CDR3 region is CASSSGVGVETQYF. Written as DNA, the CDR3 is TGTGCCAGCAGCTCAGGGGTGGGGGTAGAGACCCAGTACTTC.

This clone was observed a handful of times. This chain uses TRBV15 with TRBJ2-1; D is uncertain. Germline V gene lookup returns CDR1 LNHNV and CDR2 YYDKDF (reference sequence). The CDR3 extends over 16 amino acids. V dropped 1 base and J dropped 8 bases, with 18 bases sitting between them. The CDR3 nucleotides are TGTGCCACCAGCAGAGCTCGAACGAACTCGGGCGATGAGCAGTTCTTC. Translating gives CATSRARTNSGDEQFF.

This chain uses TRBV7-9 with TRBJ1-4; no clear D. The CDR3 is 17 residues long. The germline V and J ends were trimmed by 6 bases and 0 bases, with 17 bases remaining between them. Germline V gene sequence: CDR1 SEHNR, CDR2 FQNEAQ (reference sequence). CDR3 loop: CASSPDPTAATNEKLFF. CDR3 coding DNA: TGTGCCAGCAGTCCCGACCCAACGGCGGCAACTAATGAAAAACTGTTTTTT.